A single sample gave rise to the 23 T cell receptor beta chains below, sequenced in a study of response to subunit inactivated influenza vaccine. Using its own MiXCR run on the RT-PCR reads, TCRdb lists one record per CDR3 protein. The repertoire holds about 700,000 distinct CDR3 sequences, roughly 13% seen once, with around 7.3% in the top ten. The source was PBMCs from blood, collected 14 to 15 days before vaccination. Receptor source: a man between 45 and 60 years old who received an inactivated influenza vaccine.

DNA of the CDR3: TGTGCCAGCAGCCAGACAGGGGGCCGCGATGGCTACACCTTC. Residues: CASSQTGGRDGYTF. V and J are TRBV12-3 or TRBV12-4 and TRBJ1-2; 10 nucleotides agree with TRBD1. Trimming removed 6 bases from V and 6 bases from J; junction bases left unmatched: 7. This CDR3 region has 14 residues.

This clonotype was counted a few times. CDR3 in DNA: TGCAGCGTTGAGCCCGATGTTGGTGGGGGCACAGATACGCAGTATTTT. This sequence encodes CSVEPDVGGGTDTQYF. The chain combines TRBV29-1 with TRBJ2-3; unclear D gene. The CDR3 covers 16 residues. V was clipped by 3 bases and J by 1 base, with 17 bases between them. The germline CDR1 and CDR2 sequences are SQVTM and ANQGSEA.

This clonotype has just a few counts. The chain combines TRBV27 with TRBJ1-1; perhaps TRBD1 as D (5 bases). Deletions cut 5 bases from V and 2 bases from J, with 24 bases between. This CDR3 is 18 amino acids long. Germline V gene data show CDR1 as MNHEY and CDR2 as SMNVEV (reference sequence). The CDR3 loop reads CASSLSQGRGSYNTEAFF. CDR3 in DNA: TGTGCCAGCAGTCTCTCTCAGGGAAGAGGGTCTTACAACACTGAAGCTTTCTTT.

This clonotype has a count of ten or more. CDR3 bases: TGTGCCAGCAGGGGGCAGGGGGCGGGTGAGCAGTACTTC. Protein: CASRGQGAGEQYF. The chain links TRBV11-2 to TRBJ2-7, with 8 bases aligning to TRBD1. The V segment lost 6 bases and the J segment 7 bases; nucleotides outside the gene matches: 8. The length of the CDR3 is 13 residues. The germline V gene encodes CDR1 SGHAT and CDR2 FQNNGV.

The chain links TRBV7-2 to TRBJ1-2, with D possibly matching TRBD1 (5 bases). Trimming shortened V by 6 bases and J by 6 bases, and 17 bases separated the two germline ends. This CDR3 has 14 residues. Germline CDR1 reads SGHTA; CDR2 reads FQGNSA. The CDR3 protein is CASRPRGGLHGYTF. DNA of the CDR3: TGTGCCAGCAGACCCCGCGGGGGTCTCCATGGCTACACCTTC.

The CDR3 spells CASSLIRAGEGEQYF. The DNA of the CDR3 is TGTGCCAGCAGTTTAATTAGGGCAGGGGAAGGCGAGCAGTACTTC. The genes are TRBV27 and TRBJ2-7; D might be TRBD1 (6 bases). V was pared by 2 bases and J by 6 bases, with 17 bases between. Germline V gene data show CDR1 as MNHEY and CDR2 as SMNVEV (reference sequence). CDR3 length equals 15 residues.

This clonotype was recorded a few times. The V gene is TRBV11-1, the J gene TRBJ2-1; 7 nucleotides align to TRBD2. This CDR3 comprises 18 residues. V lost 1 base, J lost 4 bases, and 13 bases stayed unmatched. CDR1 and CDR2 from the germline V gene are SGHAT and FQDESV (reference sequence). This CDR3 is CASSLELWGGGTYNEQFF. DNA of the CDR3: TGTGCCAGCAGCTTAGAGCTCTGGGGCGGGGGTACATACAATGAGCAGTTCTTC. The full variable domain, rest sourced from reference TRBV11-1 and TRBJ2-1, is EAEVAQSPRYKITEKSQAVAFWCDPISGHATLYWYRQILGQGPELLVQFQDESVVDDSQLPKDRFSAERLKGVDSTLKIQPAELGDSAMYLCASSLELWGGGTYNEQFFGPGTRLTVL.

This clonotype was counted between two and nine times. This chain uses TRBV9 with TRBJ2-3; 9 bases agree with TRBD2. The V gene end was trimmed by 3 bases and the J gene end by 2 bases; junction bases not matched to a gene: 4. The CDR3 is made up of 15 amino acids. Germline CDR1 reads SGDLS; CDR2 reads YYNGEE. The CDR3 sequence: CASSAQGLATDTQYF. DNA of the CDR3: TGTGCCAGCAGCGCCCAGGGACTAGCCACAGATACGCAGTATTTT.

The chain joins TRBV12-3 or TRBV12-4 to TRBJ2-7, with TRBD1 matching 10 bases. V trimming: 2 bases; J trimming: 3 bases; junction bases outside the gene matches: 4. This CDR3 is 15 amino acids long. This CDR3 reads CASSLKGQGYYEQYF. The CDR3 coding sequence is TGTGCCAGCAGTTTAAAGGGACAGGGGTACTACGAGCAGTACTTC.

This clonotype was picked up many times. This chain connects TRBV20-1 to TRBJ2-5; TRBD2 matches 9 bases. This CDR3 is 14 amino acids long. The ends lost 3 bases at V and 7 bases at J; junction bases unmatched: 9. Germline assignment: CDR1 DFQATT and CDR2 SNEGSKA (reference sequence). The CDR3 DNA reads TGCAGTGCTAGTGAAAGCGGGGGGCAGGTGACCCAGTACTTC. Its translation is CSASESGGQVTQYF.

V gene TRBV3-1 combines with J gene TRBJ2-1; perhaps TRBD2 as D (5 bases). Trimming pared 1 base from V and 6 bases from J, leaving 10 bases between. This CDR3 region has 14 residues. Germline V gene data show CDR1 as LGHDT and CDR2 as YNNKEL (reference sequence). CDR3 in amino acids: CASSQGHTSNEQFF. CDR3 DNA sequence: TGTGCCAGCAGCCAAGGCCATACTAGCAATGAGCAGTTCTTC.

This chain's CDR3 is CASSWEDRPSTDTQYF. Here the CDR3 DNA reads TGCGCCAGCAGCTGGGAAGACAGGCCGAGCACAGATACGCAGTATTTT. The chain joins TRBV5-1 to TRBJ2-3, with D perhaps TRBD1 (6 bases). With 3 bases removed from V and 0 bases from J, the gap between germline ends came to 14 bases. CDR3 length: 16 amino acids. Per germline, CDR1 SGHRS and CDR2 YFSETQ.

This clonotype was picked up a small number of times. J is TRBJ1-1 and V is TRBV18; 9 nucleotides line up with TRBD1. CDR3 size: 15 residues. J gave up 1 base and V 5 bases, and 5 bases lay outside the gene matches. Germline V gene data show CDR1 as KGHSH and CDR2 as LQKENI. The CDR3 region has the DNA TGTGCCAGCTCAGTAAGACAGGGGGGGAACACTGAAGCTTTCTTT. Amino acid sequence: CASSVRQGGNTEAFF.

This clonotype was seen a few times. The CDR3 nucleotides read TGCAGTGCTAGAGATCCAGGGTCAGGGAAGTTCTACGAGCAGTACTTC. It translates to CSARDPGSGKFYEQYF. The rearrangement joins TRBV20-1 to TRBJ2-7, with D perhaps matching TRBD1 (5 bases). Trimming left V 0 bases short and J 3 bases short, with 18 bases between. Germline assignment: CDR1 DFQATT and CDR2 SNEGSKA (reference sequence). The CDR3 has 16 amino acids.

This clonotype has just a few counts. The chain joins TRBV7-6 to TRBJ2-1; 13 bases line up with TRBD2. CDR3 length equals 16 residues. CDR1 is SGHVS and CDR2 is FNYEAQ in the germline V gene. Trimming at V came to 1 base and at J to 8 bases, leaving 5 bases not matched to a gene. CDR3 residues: CASSLGLAGGRDEQFF. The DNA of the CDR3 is TGTGCCAGCAGCTTAGGACTAGCGGGGGGTCGGGATGAGCAGTTCTTC.

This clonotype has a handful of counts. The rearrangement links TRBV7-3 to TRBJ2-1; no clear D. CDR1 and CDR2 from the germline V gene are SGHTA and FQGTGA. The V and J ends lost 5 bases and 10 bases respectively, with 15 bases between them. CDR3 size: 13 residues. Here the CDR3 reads CASSRTYSGEQFF. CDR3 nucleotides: TGTGCCAGCAGCCGAACCTACTCGGGCGAGCAGTTCTTC. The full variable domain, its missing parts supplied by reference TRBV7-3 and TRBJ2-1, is GAGVSQTPSNKVTEKGKYVELRCDPISGHTALYWYRQSLGQGPEFLIYFQGTGAADDSGLPNDRFFAVRPEGSVSTLKIQRTERGDSAVYLCASSRTYSGEQFFGPGTRLTVL.

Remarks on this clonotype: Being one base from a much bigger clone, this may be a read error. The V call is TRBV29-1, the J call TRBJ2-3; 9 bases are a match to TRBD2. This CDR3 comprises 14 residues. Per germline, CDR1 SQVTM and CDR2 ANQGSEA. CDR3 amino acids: CSVVAGGYSDTKYF. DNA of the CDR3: TGCAGCGTTGTTGCGGGAGGGTATTCAGATACGAAGTATTTT.

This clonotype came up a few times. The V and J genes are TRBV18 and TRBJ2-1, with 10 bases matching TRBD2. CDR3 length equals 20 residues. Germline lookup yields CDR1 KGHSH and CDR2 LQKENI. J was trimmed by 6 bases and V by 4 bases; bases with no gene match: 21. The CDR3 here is CASSLTPVAGGPPYINEQFF. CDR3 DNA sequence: TGTGCCAGCTCACTCACCCCGGTAGCGGGAGGACCCCCTTATATCAATGAGCAGTTCTTC.

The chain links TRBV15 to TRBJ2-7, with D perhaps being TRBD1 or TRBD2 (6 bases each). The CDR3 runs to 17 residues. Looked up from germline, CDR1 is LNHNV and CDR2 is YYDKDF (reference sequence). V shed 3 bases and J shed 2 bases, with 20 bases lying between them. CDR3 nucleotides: TGTGCCACCAGCAGGGCCGGGACAATCGGAGGGGCCTACGAGCAGTACTTC. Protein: CATSRAGTIGGAYEQYF.

For the CDR3, the DNA is TGCAGCGTCCAGCCCAGGGGACGCATGAACACTGAAGCTTTCTTT. Residues: CSVQPRGRMNTEAFF. The chain has TRBV29-1 and TRBJ1-1; a weak D match, TRBD1 (6 bases). The CDR3 sequence is 15 residues long. V lost 6 bases to trimming and J lost 0 bases, with 17 bases between them. Germline CDR1 and CDR2: SQVTM and ANQGSEA.

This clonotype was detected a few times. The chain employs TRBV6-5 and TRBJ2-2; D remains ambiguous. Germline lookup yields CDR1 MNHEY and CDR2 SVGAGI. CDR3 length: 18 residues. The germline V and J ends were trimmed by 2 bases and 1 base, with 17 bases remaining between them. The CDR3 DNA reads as TGTGCCAGCAGTTACATCAGGTTGTCTGACCGGAACACCGGGGAGCTGTTTTTT. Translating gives CASSYIRLSDRNTGELFF.

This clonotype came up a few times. The CDR3 region has the DNA TGTGCCAGCAGGGGAACTAATGAAAAACTGTTTTTT. It codes for CASRGTNEKLFF. The chain employs TRBV6-5 and TRBJ1-4; unclear D gene. The germline V and J ends were trimmed by 6 bases and 1 base, with 3 bases remaining between them. Germline V gene lookup returns CDR1 MNHEY and CDR2 SVGAGI. This CDR3 comprises 12 residues.

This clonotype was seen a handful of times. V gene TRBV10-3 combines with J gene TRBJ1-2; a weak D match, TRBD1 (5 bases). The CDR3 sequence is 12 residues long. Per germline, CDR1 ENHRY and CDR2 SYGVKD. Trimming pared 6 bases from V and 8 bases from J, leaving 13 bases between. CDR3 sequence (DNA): TGTGCCATCAGCTTGAGCCCAGGGGGCTACACCTTC. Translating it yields CAISLSPGGYTF.